This TCR beta chain was captured by sequencing in a study of T cells in Graves' hyperthyroidism and ophthalmopathy. Those patients with uncontrolled infection, other autoimmune disease, pregnancy or lactation were excluded. Clinical symptoms, serum thyroxine, TRAb, thyroid ultrasound and orbital computed tomography informed diagnoses. Whole-study results and caveats: Ophthalmopathy was model-predicted a median approximately 6.9 months pre-onset. Most thyroid-expanded clonotypes above 0.001 were also found in blood.

The CDR3 runs 17 residues. V lost 1 base and J lost 3, with 16 bases in between. Germline V gene data show CDR1 as SGHVS and CDR2 as FQNEAQ. The TCR beta CDR3 regions underwent amplification using RNA transcripts as the source. The HTBI primer set served for first-round RT-PCR of the TCR CDR3. One entry per CDR3 protein, called by TCRdb with MiXCR from the multiplex PCR reads. The sample records under 700,000 distinct CDR3 sequences, over 15% being singletons. Note on this clonotype: Its cognate antigen is unknown.

Specimen: blood. V is TRBV7-8 and J is TRBJ2-1, with D possibly matching TRBD2 (6 bases). This TCR was sampled from a woman aged 18 to 35 with Graves' hyperthyroidism. The CDR3, as DNA: TGTGCCAGCAGCTTAGAGTATAGCGGAAGAGACTACAATGAGCAGTTCTTC. Residues: CASSLEYSGRDYNEQFF.